This TCR beta chain stems from a study of shared clonotypes between healthy human individuals. Generated by immunoSEQ multiplex PCR, the TCRdb table keeps only in-frame clones and is missing some. The profile shows 850,000 to 1,200,000 clones, 65% to 75% of them singletons. The germline CDR1 and CDR2 sequences are GTSNPN and SVGIG (reference sequence). Germline trimming cut 1 base from V and 3 bases from J; bases unmatched to any gene: 3. The CDR3 has 14 amino acids. The sequenced sample consisted of memory CD4+ T cells sorted from blood. The subset here: CD45RA-negative fraction. This TCR was sampled from a man younger than 35 in good health. This rearrangement joins TRBV30 to TRBJ1-2, with TRBD1 identical over 9 bases. In nucleotides, the CDR3 is TGTGCCTGGAGTGGGGACAGGGCGGACTATGGCTACACCTTC. Its protein is CAWSGDRADYGYTF.